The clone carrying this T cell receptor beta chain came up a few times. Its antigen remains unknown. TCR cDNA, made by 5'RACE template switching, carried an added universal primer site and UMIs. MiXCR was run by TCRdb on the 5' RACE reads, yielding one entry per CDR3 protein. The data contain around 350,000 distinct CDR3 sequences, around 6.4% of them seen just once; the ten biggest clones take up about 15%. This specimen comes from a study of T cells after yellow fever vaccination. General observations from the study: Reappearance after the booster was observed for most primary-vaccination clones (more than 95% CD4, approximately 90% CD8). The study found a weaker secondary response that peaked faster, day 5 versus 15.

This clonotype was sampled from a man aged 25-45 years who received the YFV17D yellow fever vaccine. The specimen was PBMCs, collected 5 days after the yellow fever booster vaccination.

This CDR3 reads CASSLDWTGYNEQFF. CDR3 DNA: TGTGCCAGCAGCTTAGATTGGACAGGGTACAATGAGCAGTTCTTC. The rearrangement uses TRBV11-2 and TRBJ2-1; 8 bases are a match to TRBD1. This CDR3 region has 15 residues. V lost 0 bases to trimming and J lost 4 bases; unmatched junction nucleotides: 2. Germline V gene lookup returns CDR1 SGHAT and CDR2 FQNNGV. Looking up the rest from reference TRBV11-2 and TRBJ2-1 gives the full variable domain: EAGVAQSPRYKIIEKRQSVAFWCNPISGHATLYWYQQILGQGPKLLIQFQNNGVVDDSQLPKDRFSAERLKGVDSTLKIQPAKLEDSAVYLCASSLDWTGYNEQFFGPGTRLTVL.